The 30 T cell receptor beta chains listed next were all sequenced from one sample in a study of CD8 T cells in ankylosing spondylitis. TCRdb independently ran MiXCR on the 5' RACE reads; one entry per CDR3 protein. The sample has some 130,000 distinct CDR3 sequences, approximately 7.4% seen once; the top ten hold roughly an eighth. Sequencing input: blood, either unsorted or a sorted T cell fraction (not recorded which). The receptor set was obtained from a female donor with ankylosing spondylitis or in good health (not recorded which).

This clonotype was counted a few times. J is TRBJ2-1 and V is TRBV14, with D possibly called TRBD1 or TRBD2 (5 bases each). Germline V gene lookup returns CDR1 SGHDN and CDR2 FVKESK. This CDR3 has 14 amino acids. V was pared by 0 bases and J by 8 bases, with 11 bases between. The CDR3 loop is CASSQESRGDEQFF. For the CDR3, the DNA is TGTGCCAGCAGCCAAGAGTCGAGAGGGGATGAGCAGTTCTTC.

This clonotype was recorded at least ten times. J is TRBJ2-5 and V is TRBV5-5; D is possibly TRBD1 (5 bases). V was trimmed by 1 base and J by 2 bases, leaving 9 bases between them. Germline loops: CDR1 SGHKS, CDR2 YYEKEE (reference sequence). This CDR3 has 14 residues. The CDR3 is CASSLKGIQETQYF. The CDR3 region has the DNA TGTGCCAGCAGCTTGAAGGGGATTCAAGAGACCCAGTACTTC.

Many counts were recorded for this clonotype. The chain uses TRBV29-1 and TRBJ2-3, with 16 bases fitting TRBD2. J lost 2 bases, V lost 3 bases, and 11 bases had no gene match. Germline assignment: CDR1 SQVTM and CDR2 ANQGSEA. The CDR3 totals 19 residues. This CDR3 is CSVEKGLAGGMTYTDTQYF. The DNA of the CDR3 is TGCAGCGTTGAGAAGGGACTAGCGGGGGGGATGACCTACACAGATACGCAGTATTTT.

This clonotype has a count of ten or more. CDR3 bases: TGTGCCAGCAGTTTCCCCCCCAAAACTTTCTTT. Encoded protein: CASSFPPKTFF. The rearrangement joins TRBV28 to TRBJ1-1; D remains ambiguous. CDR1 is MDHEN and CDR2 is SYDVKM in the germline V gene. The CDR3 is 11 amino acids. V lost 3 bases to trimming and J lost 12 bases, with 11 bases between them.

This clonotype was recorded at least ten times. This chain connects TRBV12-3 or TRBV12-4 to TRBJ1-6; D unclear. V gave up 5 bases and J gave up 0 bases, with 8 bases separating them. This CDR3 has 15 residues. The CDR3 is CASSLSSSYNSPLHF. The CDR3 coding sequence is TGTGCCAGCAGTCTGAGCAGCTCCTATAATTCACCCCTCCACTTT.

This clonotype has a count of ten or more. The chain couples TRBV12-3 or TRBV12-4 to TRBJ1-4, with a weak D call TRBD1 (6 bases). Trimming removed 3 bases at V and 8 bases at J, with 22 bases between. The CDR3 covers 17 residues. This CDR3 is CASSFKGGTPREEKLFF. The CDR3 DNA sequence: TGTGCCAGCAGTTTTAAAGGGGGGACCCCCCGAGAGGAAAAACTGTTTTTT.

In nucleotides, the CDR3 is TGTGCCAGCAGCTCCGGGACAAGAGGCACAGATACGCAGTATTTT. Translated: CASSSGTRGTDTQYF. The chain has TRBV5-4 and TRBJ2-3; TRBD1 might be the D (6 bases). This CDR3 region has 15 residues. V lost 3 bases and J 1 base, leaving 12 bases between the germline ends. Germline CDR1 reads SGHNT; CDR2 reads YYREEE (reference sequence).

This clonotype appeared many times. This sequence joins TRBV20-1 and TRBJ2-4, with 8 bases aligning to TRBD2. CDR3 size: 16 residues. The V and J ends lost 0 bases and 0 bases, in that order; junction bases with no gene match: 4. The germline CDR1 and CDR2 sequences are DFQATT and SNEGSKA (reference sequence). The CDR3 DNA is TGCAGTGCTAGAGAGCGGGGGGCCCTAGCCAAAAACATTCAGTACTTC. This gives the protein CSARERGALAKNIQYF.

This clonotype appeared many times. The rearrangement joins TRBV12-3 or TRBV12-4 to TRBJ2-2, with D tentatively TRBD2 (5 bases). V lost 6 bases and J 6 bases, leaving 11 bases between the germline ends. This CDR3 is built from 13 residues. The CDR3 region is CASRVTSSGELFF. CDR3 coding DNA: TGTGCCAGCAGGGTCACTAGTTCCGGGGAGCTGTTTTTT.

This clonotype came up many times. The chain has TRBV7-2 and TRBJ1-2, with D perhaps TRBD1 (5 bases). The ends were cut back, 2 bases at V and 2 bases at J, with 9 bases in the middle. Germline V gene data show CDR1 as SGHTA and CDR2 as FQGNSA. CDR3 size: 14 residues. CDR3 DNA sequence: TGTGCCAGCAGCTTACGGGACCAAAACTATGGCTACACCTTC. Encoded protein: CASSLRDQNYGYTF.

This clonotype has ten or more counts. The chain recombines TRBV7-2 with TRBJ1-3; a weak D match, TRBD1 (5 bases). Trimming removed 5 bases at V and 0 bases at J, with 17 bases between. The CDR3 contains 17 residues. Germline V gene lookup returns CDR1 SGHTA and CDR2 FQGNSA. The CDR3 DNA sequence: TGTGCCAGCAGCCACACCCCAGGGCAATACTCTGGAAACACCATATATTTT. It specifies CASSHTPGQYSGNTIYF.

This clonotype was counted only a few times. The V and J genes are TRBV30 and TRBJ1-6, with D perhaps matching TRBD1 (6 bases). Germline-derived CDR1 and CDR2 are GTSNPN and SVGIG (reference sequence). The CDR3 contains 14 residues. Deletions cut 3 bases from V and 7 bases from J, with 13 bases between. CDR3 amino acids: CAWRVSQGNSPLHF. The DNA of the CDR3 is TGTGCCTGGAGGGTTTCACAGGGCAATTCACCCCTCCACTTT.

The chain is built from TRBV11-1 and TRBJ2-3; 11 bases align to TRBD2. The CDR3 length is 19 residues. From germline, CDR1 is SGHAT and CDR2 FQDESV (reference sequence). The trim removed 0 bases at V and 2 bases at J, leaving 10 bases unmatched. This CDR3 reads CASSLARLAGGLPTDTQYF. CDR3 coding DNA: TGTGCCAGCAGCTTAGCGCGGCTAGCGGGGGGCCTACCCACAGATACGCAGTATTTT.

This clonotype occurred many times. The gene calls are TRBV29-1 and TRBJ2-3; D gene uncertain. V lost 3 bases to trimming and J lost 6 bases, with 10 bases between them. The CDR3 extends over 12 amino acids. Germline CDR1 is SQVTM and CDR2 is ANQGSEA. CDR3 amino acids: CSVDLDGDTQYF. The CDR3 DNA sequence: TGCAGCGTTGATCTCGACGGTGATACGCAGTATTTT.

This clonotype has a count of ten or more. The chain recombines TRBV20-1 with TRBJ2-3; D not resolved. There are 14 residues in the CDR3. Trimming stripped 6 bases from V and 5 bases from J, with 18 bases between. Germline loops: CDR1 DFQATT, CDR2 SNEGSKA (reference sequence). The CDR3 reads CSAPHWPPGDTQYF. CDR3 nucleotide sequence: TGCAGTGCACCCCATTGGCCCCCAGGAGATACGCAGTATTTT.

As regards this clonotype: Just one base apart from a much larger clone, this may be a read error. V gene TRBV10-3 combines with J gene TRBJ1-2; 7 bases align to TRBD1. The CDR3 totals 15 residues. Germline lookup yields CDR1 ENHRY and CDR2 SYGVKD. The CDR3 loop is CVISTFSGGSGGYTF. The CDR3 nucleotides read TGTGTCATCAGCACCTTTTCAGGGGGTTCAGGTGGCTACACCTTC.

The table lists this clonotype with many counts. DNA of the CDR3: TGTGCCAGCAGACAGGGGGTGGGAACTGAAGCTTTCTTT. Translated, it gives CASRQGVGTEAFF. The chain has TRBV12-3 or TRBV12-4 and TRBJ1-1; 8 bases fit TRBD1. This CDR3 has 13 amino acids. Trimming at V came to 6 bases and at J to 5 bases, leaving 5 bases not matched to a gene.

This clonotype has ten or more counts. This sequence joins TRBV9 and TRBJ1-3; D uncertain. Germline-derived CDR1 and CDR2 are SGDLS and YYNGEE. The V gene lost 0 bases and the J gene lost 4 bases, with 8 bases spanning the gap. The CDR3 spans 14 residues. The CDR3 protein is CASSVGGNGNTIYF. In nucleotides, the CDR3 is TGTGCCAGCAGCGTAGGAGGGAACGGAAACACCATATATTTT.

At least ten counts were recorded for this clonotype. The chain is built from TRBV12-3 or TRBV12-4 and TRBJ1-5, with a weak D call TRBD1 (5 bases). This CDR3 has 13 amino acids. The V gene lost 3 bases and the J gene lost 4 bases, with 7 bases spanning the gap. The CDR3 spells CASSFGGNQPQHF. As DNA, the CDR3 is TGTGCCAGCAGTTTCGGGGGAAATCAGCCCCAGCATTTT.

This clonotype has at least ten counts. The V call is TRBV28, the J call TRBJ2-7, with D perhaps matching TRBD1 (6 bases). The V gene lost 7 bases and the J gene lost 0 bases, with 10 bases spanning the gap. The CDR3 has 13 amino acids. The germline CDR1 and CDR2 sequences are MDHEN and SYDVKM. This chain's CDR3 is CASMLGHSYEQYF. CDR3 DNA sequence: TGTGCCAGCATGCTGGGACACTCCTACGAGCAGTACTTC.

This clonotype was recorded at least ten times. Here the CDR3 DNA reads TGTGCCAGCAGCTTAGGATCCGGGGGGACTGAAGCTTTCTTT. Translating gives CASSLGSGGTEAFF. The rearrangement links TRBV7-6 to TRBJ1-1; D might be TRBD1 (5 bases). Germline lookup yields CDR1 SGHVS and CDR2 FNYEAQ. The CDR3 runs 14 residues. The V end was cut by 1 base, the J end by 5 bases, with 11 bases between.

This clonotype was recorded many times. The chain links TRBV6-2 or TRBV6-3 to TRBJ1-6; TRBD1 matches 9 bases. Germline values: CDR1 MNHEY, CDR2 SVGEGT. The length of the CDR3 is 15 residues. The ends lost 6 bases at V and 7 bases at J; junction bases unmatched: 7. CDR3 sequence: CASSRTGTGNSPLHF. The CDR3, as DNA: TGTGCCAGCAGCCGTACCGGGACAGGGAATTCACCCCTCCACTTT.

The V gene is TRBV11-3, the J gene TRBJ2-1, with 13 bases fitting TRBD2. The CDR3 loop spans 14 amino acids. J lost 7 bases, V lost 5 bases, and 2 bases had no gene match. In germline, CDR1 is SGHNT, CDR2 YENEEA. CDR3: CASSPTSGGNEQFF. CDR3 DNA: TGTGCCAGCAGCCCGACTAGCGGGGGGAATGAGCAGTTCTTC.

This clonotype was seen repeatedly, ten times or more. The chain carries TRBV29-1 and TRBJ1-1; D may be TRBD1 (5 bases). CDR1 and CDR2 from the germline V gene are SQVTM and ANQGSEA. The CDR3 length is 11 residues. V was cut by 2 bases and J by 10 bases, with 11 bases left in between. The CDR3 protein is CSVEQGVGAFF. For the CDR3, the DNA is TGCAGCGTTGAACAGGGAGTAGGAGCTTTCTTT.

The rearrangement joins TRBV25-1 to TRBJ2-5; D gene uncertain. The V and J ends lost 5 bases and 5 bases respectively, with 6 bases between them. The CDR3 is made up of 11 amino acids. The germline V gene encodes CDR1 MGHDK and CDR2 SYGVNS. CDR3 amino acids: CASSNGETQYF. The CDR3 DNA reads TGTGCCAGCAGTAATGGGGAGACCCAGTACTTC.

In its sample, this clonotype was seen many times. The V call is TRBV12-3 or TRBV12-4, the J call TRBJ1-2; the match to TRBD1 covers 9 bases. This CDR3 is built from 15 residues. V lost 4 bases, J lost 5 bases, and 8 bases stayed unmatched. Written as DNA, the CDR3 is TGTGCCAGCAGTTCCACAGGGGGCGGGAGGTATGGCTACACCTTC. Translating gives CASSSTGGGRYGYTF.

This clonotype was detected many times. As DNA, the CDR3 is TGTGCCAGCAAGTCTGGGACAGGGATGACCGGGGAGCTGTTTTTT. This translates into CASKSGTGMTGELFF. The chain is built from TRBV7-2 and TRBJ2-2; 9 nucleotides align to TRBD1. Germline V gene data show CDR1 as SGHTA and CDR2 as FQGNSA. This CDR3 is 15 amino acids long. After removal of 7 bases from V and 5 bases from J, the junction contained 8 bases not matched to a gene.

Note on this clonotype: This is likely a read error, given that the CDR3 carries no conserved phenylalanine or tryptophan at its end. The V call is TRBV7-2, the J call TRBJ2-3; D not certain. The CDR3 is 12 residues long. V shed 1 base and J shed 4 bases, with 3 bases lying between them. Germline V lookup: CDR1 SGHTA, CDR2 FQGNSA. In nucleotides, the CDR3 is TGTGCCAGCAGCTTAGGCCCAGATACGCAGTATATT. It codes for CASSLGPDTQYI.

This clonotype was seen ten or more times. J is TRBJ2-6 and V is TRBV20-1, with 8 nucleotides matching TRBD1. The CDR3 has 16 residues. With V trimmed by 2 bases and J by 0 bases, 3 bases remained unmatched. Germline-derived CDR1 and CDR2 are DFQATT and SNEGSKA (reference sequence). The CDR3 DNA sequence: TGCAGTGCTAGATCGGACAGGGACTCTGGGGCCAACGTCCTGACTTTC. This gives the protein CSARSDRDSGANVLTF.

At least ten counts were recorded for this clonotype. The chain couples TRBV20-1 to TRBJ1-1, with a tentative D call TRBD1 (5 bases). Germline V gene lookup returns CDR1 DFQATT and CDR2 SNEGSKA (reference sequence). This CDR3 is 12 amino acids long. Trimming pared 1 base from V and 5 bases from J, leaving 8 bases between. CDR3 in DNA: TGCAGTGCTAGAGGGGGCAGGACTGAAGCTTTCTTT. This codes for CSARGGRTEAFF.